This T cell receptor beta chain is drawn from a study of shared clonotypes between healthy human individuals. General observations from the study: Donors were few, which limited the genetic and exposure-history diversity represented.

Profiled with immunoSEQ multiplex PCR; TCRdb holds only in-frame clones, not every one. The sample lists 490,000 or so clones, over 60% seen once, with over 10% in the top ten. In regard to this clone: Its specificity is not known.

This CDR3 contains 13 residues. Trimming left V 5 bases short and J 5 bases short, with 9 bases between. Germline CDR1 and CDR2: LNHDA and SQIVND (reference sequence). The genes are TRBV19 and TRBJ2-2; possibly TRBD2 for D (5 bases). Specimen: PBMCs. The sequence was obtained from a woman aged 40 to 55 in good health. Some clones in this sample may be carry-over from other donors' samples. CDR3 sequence (DNA): TGTGCCAGTAGTGCCCGGAGGACCGGGGAGCTGTTTTTT. The encoded protein is CASSARRTGELFF.